This paragraph covers one T cell receptor (beta chain) sequence. The data derive from a study of blood T cell repertoires in COVID-19. Turning to the study itself: COVID-19 samples collected from the United States, Italy and Spain covered acute and convalescent phases.

Germline lookup yields CDR1 MGHDK and CDR2 SYGVNS. The V and J ends lost 6 bases and 5 bases, in that order; junction bases with no gene match: 3. This CDR3 region has 14 residues. Methods used by the authors: Estimated nucleated cell counts came from reference gene primer amplification. The table came from immunoSEQ multiplex PCR; TCRdb's copy has only in-frame clones and leaves some out. Clone size and V and J calls were adopted from that table, with D and trimming inferred from the DNA. The sample shows about 240,000 clones, approximately 85% of them seen only once. The sample was peripheral blood. The chain employs TRBV25-1 and TRBJ2-1, with TRBD2 identical over 11 bases. The clonotype originates from a man in his fifties with acute or convalescent COVID-19. The CDR3 loop is CASRLAGGDNEQFF. The CDR3 nucleotides are TGTGCCAGCAGGCTAGCGGGAGGTGACAATGAGCAGTTCTTC.